The clone carrying this T cell receptor (beta chain) has a handful of counts. Its antigen remains unknown. Germline is not matched at one junction end, which may reflect a read error. This sample was taken from a study of CD8+CD57+ T cells in acquired aplastic anemia. In the study overall: DNA per sorted CD4+ or CD8+ sample ranged roughly 0.17 to 27.4 ug, averaging about 3.4 ug. General observations from the study: The number of CD8+ CDR3 sequences shared by patients and controls was twenty-nine.

CDR1 WNHNN and CDR2 SYGVQD come from the germline V gene (reference sequence). CDR3 length equals 13 residues. Individuals selected for sequencing had exhibited CD8+CD57+ cell expansion on flow cytometry. Using genomic DNA as the template, TCR beta VDJ and CDR3 profiling was carried out. Using its own MiXCR run on the reads, TCRdb lists one record per CDR3 protein. This table has about 190,000 distinct CDR3 sequences, 48% appearing once. The rearrangement uses TRBV10-1 and TRBJ1-2, with D perhaps matching TRBD1 (6 bases). The specimen sequenced was sorted CD4+, CD8+, or CD8+CD57+ T cells (not recorded which) from PBMCs. The sequence was obtained from a human donor with aplastic anemia. The CDR3 loop is CASSNLRQVGHTF. CDR3 in DNA: TGCGCCAGCAGCAACCTTCGACAGGTTGGCCACACCTTC.